This T cell receptor beta chain was found in a study of T-cell memory formation after mild COVID-19. Study-level information: Clusters of TCRs were largely donor specific.

Germline V CDR1 and CDR2: PRHDT, FYEKMQ (reference sequence). The CDR3 has 16 amino acids. Deletions cut 1 base from V and 5 bases from J, with 17 bases between. Details on this clonotype: Antigen: not known.

Constant-segment primers and 5'RACE yielded cDNA libraries for TCR alpha and TCR beta, each carrying sample barcodes and UMIs. TCRdb passed the 5' RACE reads through MiXCR, listing each CDR3 protein once. The sample consists of 300,000 to 400,000 distinct CDR3 sequences, around 30% of them appearing once. Notes on the study in general: Proof of SARS-CoV-2 specificity was absent for the second-wave clones that crested on day 37. Pre-infection memory harbored some responding clones, suggesting cross-reactive memory joined.

This sequence was found in an adult woman who had mild COVID-19 (a few samples of this study predate the infection). Cell type and time point are not known. The chain is built from TRBV13 and TRBJ2-5; D not certain. Sequencing used PBMCs or a T cell subset sorted from them (not recorded which). CDR3 sequence (DNA): TGTGCCAGCAGCTTAGACCGGATGGATGGAGAGGAGACCCAGTACTTC. This gives the protein CASSLDRMDGEETQYF.